The present entry profiles one T cell receptor beta chain with its context. The antigen remains undetermined. This sample is part of a study of cytomegalovirus exposure and HLA in healthy donors. Broader study findings: In all likelihood, a cluster of highly shared sequence variants was a sequencing artifact. The authors enumerated over 150 TCR beta chains as linked to cytomegalovirus. In vitro testing confirmed three CMV-associated chains as specific for CMV antigens.

PCR was performed using 60 Vbeta and 13 Jbeta primers. Sequenced by immunoSEQ multiplex PCR; TCRdb stores in-frame clones only, minus some. This table has roughly 250,000 clones, roughly 70% appearing once. Trimming took off 0 bases at V and 0 bases at J, with 12 bases between the two ends. Germline-derived CDR1 and CDR2 are LGHNA and YNFKEQ. The CDR3 covers 17 residues. The TCR comes from a female donor in good health and CMV-seronegative. The sample consisted of PBMCs. This chain connects TRBV4-2 to TRBJ1-5; D perhaps matches TRBD1 (5 bases). The CDR3: CASSQELTVYSNQPQHF. In DNA form, the CDR3 reads TGTGCCAGCAGCCAAGAATTGACAGTTTATAGCAATCAGCCCCAGCATTTT.